This T cell receptor (beta chain) is from a study of control samples from healthy donors and cancer patients. Profiling relied on immunoSEQ multiplex PCR, and the TCRdb table lists in-frame clones only, not all of them. Of about 38,000 clones in the sample, about 83% were seen once. Trimming pared 6 bases from V and 7 bases from J, leaving 10 bases between. Germline V lookup: CDR1 MNHEY, CDR2 SVGEGT. The CDR3 is 11 residues long. The receptor comes from an older woman with lung cancer. The specimen sequenced was PBMCs. The V and J genes are TRBV6-2 or TRBV6-3 and TRBJ2-7, with D possibly TRBD1 on 6 matching bases. The CDR3: CASSPGTEQYF. Here the CDR3 DNA reads TGTGCCAGCAGCCCCGGGACAGAGCAGTACTTC.